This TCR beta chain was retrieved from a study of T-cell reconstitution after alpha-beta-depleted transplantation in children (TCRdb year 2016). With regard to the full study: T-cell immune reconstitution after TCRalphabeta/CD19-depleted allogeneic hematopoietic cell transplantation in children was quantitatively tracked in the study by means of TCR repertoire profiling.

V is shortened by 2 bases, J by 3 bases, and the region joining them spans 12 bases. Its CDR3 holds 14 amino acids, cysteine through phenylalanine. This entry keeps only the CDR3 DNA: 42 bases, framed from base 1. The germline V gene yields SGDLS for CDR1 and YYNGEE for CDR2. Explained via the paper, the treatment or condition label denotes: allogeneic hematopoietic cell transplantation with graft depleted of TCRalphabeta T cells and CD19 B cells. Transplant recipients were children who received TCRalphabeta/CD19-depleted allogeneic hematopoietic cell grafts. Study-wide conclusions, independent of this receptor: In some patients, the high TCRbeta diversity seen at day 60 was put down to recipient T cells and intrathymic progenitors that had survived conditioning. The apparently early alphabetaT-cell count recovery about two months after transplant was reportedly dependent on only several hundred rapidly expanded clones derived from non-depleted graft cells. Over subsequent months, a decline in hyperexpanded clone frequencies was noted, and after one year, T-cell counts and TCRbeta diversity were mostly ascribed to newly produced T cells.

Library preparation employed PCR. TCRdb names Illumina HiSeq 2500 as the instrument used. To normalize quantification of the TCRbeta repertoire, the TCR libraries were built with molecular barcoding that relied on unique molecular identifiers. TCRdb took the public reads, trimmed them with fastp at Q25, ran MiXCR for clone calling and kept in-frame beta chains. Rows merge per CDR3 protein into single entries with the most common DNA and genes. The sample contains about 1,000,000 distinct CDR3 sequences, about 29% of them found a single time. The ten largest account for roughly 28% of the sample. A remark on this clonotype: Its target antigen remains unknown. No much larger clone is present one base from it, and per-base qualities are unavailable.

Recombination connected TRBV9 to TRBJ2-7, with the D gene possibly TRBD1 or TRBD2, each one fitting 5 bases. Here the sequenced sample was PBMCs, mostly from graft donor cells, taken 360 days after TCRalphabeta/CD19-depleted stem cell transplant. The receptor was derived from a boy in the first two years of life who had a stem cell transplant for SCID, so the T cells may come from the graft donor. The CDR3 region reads CASSVGPRDYEQYF. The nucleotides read TGTGCCAGCAGCGTGGGGCCGAGGGACTACGAGCAGTACTTC.